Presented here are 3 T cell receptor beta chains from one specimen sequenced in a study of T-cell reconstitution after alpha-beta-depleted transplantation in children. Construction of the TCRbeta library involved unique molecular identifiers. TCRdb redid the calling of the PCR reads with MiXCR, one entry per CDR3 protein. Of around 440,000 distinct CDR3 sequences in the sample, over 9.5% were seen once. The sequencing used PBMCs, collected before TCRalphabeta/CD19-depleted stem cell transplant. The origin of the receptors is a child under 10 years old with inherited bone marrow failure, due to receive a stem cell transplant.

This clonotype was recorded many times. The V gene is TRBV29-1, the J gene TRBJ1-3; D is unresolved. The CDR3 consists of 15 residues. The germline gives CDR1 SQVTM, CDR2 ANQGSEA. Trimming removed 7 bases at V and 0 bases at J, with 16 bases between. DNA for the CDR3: TGCAGCGCATCCCGGGCAGGCCCCTCTGGAAACACCATATATTTT. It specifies CSASRAGPSGNTIYF.

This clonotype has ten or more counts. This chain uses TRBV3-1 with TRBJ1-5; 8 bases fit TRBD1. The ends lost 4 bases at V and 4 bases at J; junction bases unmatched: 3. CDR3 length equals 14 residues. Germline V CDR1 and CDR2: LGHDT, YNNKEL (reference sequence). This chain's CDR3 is CASSPQGANQPQHF. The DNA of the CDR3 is TGTGCCAGCAGCCCCCAGGGGGCAAATCAGCCCCAGCATTTT.

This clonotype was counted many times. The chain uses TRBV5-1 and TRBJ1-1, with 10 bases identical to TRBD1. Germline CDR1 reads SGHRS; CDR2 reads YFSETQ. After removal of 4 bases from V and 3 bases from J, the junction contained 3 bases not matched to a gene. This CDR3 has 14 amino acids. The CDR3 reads CASSPDRGYTEAFF. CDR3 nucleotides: TGCGCCAGCAGCCCGGACAGGGGGTACACTGAAGCTTTCTTT.